A selection of T cell receptor beta chains follows, all from one sample in a study of technical replicates of blood from several donors. Sequencing was performed with immunoSEQ multiplex PCR; in TCRdb, only in-frame clones are kept and a portion is missing. The sample shows 75,000 to 90,000 clones, 95% to 98% of them seen only once. Sequencing input: T cells isolated from PBMCs. The receptors stem from a human donor in good health. CDR3s include the opening cysteine and the closing phenylalanine or tryptophan. Fields, in order: clone size, D gene, J gene, V gene, CDR3 protein, CDR3 DNA. A D gene is named only where the DNA matches it firmly. Expanded clones are given a class, and other clones once, few, many or no size at all.

>NA|TRBD1|TRBJ1-2|TRBV10-3
CAISEAGQKGYGYTF
TGTGCCATCAGTGAGGCGGGACAGAAAGGCTATGGCTACACCTTC
>NA|NA|TRBJ1-1|TRBV6-5
CASRPGTGLLEAFF
TGTGCCAGCAGACCTGGAACAGGCCTCCTTGAAGCTTTCTTT
>once|NA|TRBJ1-2|TRBV27
CASRDIYGYTF
TGTGCCAGCAGGGACATCTATGGCTACACCTTC
>NA|NA|TRBJ2-5|TRBV7-9
CASSLVLGQETQYF
TGTGCCAGCAGCTTAGTACTCGGCCAAGAGACCCAGTACTTC
>few|TRBD1|TRBJ1-2|TRBV6-6
CASRPGGWGYGYTF
TGTGCCAGCAGACCAGGGGGCTGGGGGTATGGCTACACCTTC
>once|NA|TRBJ1-1|TRBV29-1
CSVELSQGNSEAFF
TGCAGCGTTGAGCTTTCTCAGGGAAATTCTGAAGCTTTCTTT
>NA|TRBD2|TRBJ2-1|TRBV28
CASRVGTSGLNEQFF
TGTGCCAGCAGGGTAGGGACTAGCGGGCTAAATGAGCAGTTCTTC
>NA|NA|TRBJ2-5|TRBV2
CASSAVRVETQYF
TGTGCCAGCAGTGCGGTCAGGGTGGAGACCCAGTACTTC
>NA|NA|TRBJ2-7|TRBV7-9
CASAFSGAYEQYF
TGTGCCAGCGCCTTTTCGGGAGCCTACGAGCAGTACTTC
>NA|NA|TRBJ2-3|TRBV28
CASSFQGKAADTQYF
TGTGCCAGCAGTTTCCAGGGAAAGGCGGCAGATACGCAGTATTTT
>NA|NA|TRBJ2-5|TRBV29-1
CSVAVETQYF
TGCAGCGTTGCGGTGGAGACCCAGTACTTC
>NA|NA|TRBJ2-7|TRBV7-2
CASSLGWAELTYEQYF
TGTGCCAGCAGCTTGGGTTGGGCAGAGCTAACCTACGAGCAGTACTTC
>NA|NA|TRBJ2-2|TRBV5-4
CASTLGAGNTGELFF
TGTGCCAGCACCCTTGGAGCGGGTAACACCGGGGAGCTGTTTTTT
>NA|NA|TRBJ2-7|TRBV27
CASSPSRGEQPHPQYF
TGTGCCAGCAGTCCCTCCAGGGGAGAACAGCCCCACCCTCAATACTTC
>few|NA|TRBJ2-1|TRBV5-1
CASSLDREGSKIF
TGCGCCAGCAGCTTGGACAGGGAAGGAAGTAAAATCTTC
>NA|NA|TRBJ2-3|TRBV5-1
CASSLAGISAQYF
TGCGCCAGCAGCTTGGCCGGGATATCTGCGCAGTATTTT
>NA|TRBD1|TRBJ1-3|TRBV9
CASSSHVGAGGDTIYF
TGTGCCAGCAGCTCCCATGTCGGGGCAGGGGGTGACACCATATATTTT
>NA|TRBD1|TRBJ1-1|TRBV13
CASSFGQGGTEAFF
TGTGCCAGCAGCTTCGGACAGGGTGGCACTGAAGCTTTCTTT
>NA|TRBD2|TRBJ2-5|TRBV7-6
CASSLPTSGVQETQYF
TGTGCCAGCAGCTTACCTACTAGCGGAGTCCAAGAGACCCAGTACTTC
>NA|TRBD1|TRBJ1-2|TRBV7-2
CASSAGTGGYGYTF
TGTGCCAGCAGCGCGGGTACAGGGGGCTATGGCTACACCTTC
>NA|NA|TRBJ1-5|TRBV6-5
CASSLQGSNQPQHF
TGTGCCAGCAGTTTACAGGGTAGCAATCAGCCCCAGCATTTT
>NA|TRBD1|TRBJ2-5|TRBV10-1
CASSVTGLETQYF
TGCGCCAGCAGCGTGACAGGGTTGGAGACCCAGTACTTC
>once|NA|TRBJ2-1|TRBV7-3
CASSLGPINEQFF
TGTGCCAGCAGCTTAGGGCCCATCAATGAGCAGTTCTTC
>NA|NA|TRBJ1-1|TRBV9
CASSVGQGLGTEAFF
TGTGCCAGCAGCGTAGGTCAGGGTTTGGGCACTGAAGCTTTCTTT
>NA|TRBD2|TRBJ2-1|TRBV10-3
CAISEPSGSYNEQFF
TGTGCCATCAGTGAGCCTAGCGGGTCCTACAATGAGCAGTTCTTC